This record looks at one T cell receptor (beta chain) sequence and its context. Primers: 60 Vbeta forward and 13 Jbeta reverse. The method was immunoSEQ multiplex PCR; TCRdb's version includes in-frame clones alone and lacks a portion of them. The profile covers some 190,000 clones, with about four fifths appearing a single time and about 1.9% taken by the ten largest. This specimen belongs to a study of cytomegalovirus exposure and HLA in healthy donors. There are 11 residues in the CDR3. With 1 base removed from V and 10 bases from J, the gap between germline ends came to 7 bases. CDR1 and CDR2 from the germline V gene are SGHVS and FQNEAQ.

The chain couples TRBV7-8 to TRBJ1-2; D call uncertain. Sequenced: PBMCs. The source is a woman in her thirties in good health and CMV-seronegative. The CDR3 reads CASSLDQDYTF. CDR3 nucleotides: TGTGCCAGCAGCTTAGATCAGGACTACACCTTC.